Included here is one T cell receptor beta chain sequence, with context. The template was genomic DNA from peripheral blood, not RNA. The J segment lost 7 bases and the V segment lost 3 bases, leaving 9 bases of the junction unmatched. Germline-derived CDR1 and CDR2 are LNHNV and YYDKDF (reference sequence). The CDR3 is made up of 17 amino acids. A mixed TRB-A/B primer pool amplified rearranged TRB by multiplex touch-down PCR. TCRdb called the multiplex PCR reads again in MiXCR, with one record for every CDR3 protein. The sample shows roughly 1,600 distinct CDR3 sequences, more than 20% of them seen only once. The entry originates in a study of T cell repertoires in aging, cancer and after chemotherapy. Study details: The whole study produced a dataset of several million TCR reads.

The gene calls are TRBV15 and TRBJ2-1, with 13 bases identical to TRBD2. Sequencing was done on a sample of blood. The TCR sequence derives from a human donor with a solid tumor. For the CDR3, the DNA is TGTGCCACCAGCAGGGACTCCGGACTAGCGGGAGTTAATGAGCAGTTCTTC. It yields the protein CATSRDSGLAGVNEQFF.